The T cell receptor (beta chain) described here comes from a study of regulatory T cells in long-lasting Graves disease. At the level of the study: Persistent Graves' disease meant over 5 years of antithyroid drugs with positive TSH receptor antibodies. Whole-study results and caveats: Persistent Graves' patients showed less TCR diversity than newly diagnosed ones.

The trim removed 3 bases at V and 3 bases at J, leaving 9 bases unmatched. The germline V gene has CDR1 SGHAT and CDR2 FQNNGV. The CDR3 runs 16 residues. Combining iRepertoire HTBI primers with Arm-PCR of CDR3 regions, the authors built TCR beta libraries. A single record per CDR3 protein comes from TCRdb applying MiXCR to the multiplex PCR reads. The sample has 600,000 to 800,000 distinct CDR3 sequences, 25% to 35% seen once. The time point is: persistent/refractory GD, antithyroid drugs over 5 years with positive TRAb. From RNA extracted from PBMCs, the TCR library was made. As for this clonotype: The antigen remains unidentified.

Specimen: peripheral blood mononuclear cells (PBMCs), collected when the disease was refractory, from a patient treated with antithyroid drugs. The clonotype comes from a female donor with Graves disease. The rearrangement uses TRBV11-2 and TRBJ1-2; TRBD1 matches 8 bases. The CDR3 coding sequence is TGTGCCAGCAGCTTGCCAGGGGGCGCGTTTGACTATGGCTACACCTTC. Its protein product is CASSLPGGAFDYGYTF.